The subject of this entry is one T cell receptor beta chain. This sample was included in a study of blood T cell repertoires in COVID-19. Clones were read by immunoSEQ multiplex PCR, and TCRdb kept only the in-frame ones, dropping some. This table has about 150,000 clones, 83% appearing once. The CDR3 is made up of 14 amino acids. Germline CDR1 is MNHNY and CDR2 is SVGAGI (reference sequence). V dropped 5 bases and J dropped 4; count of bases not matched to a gene: 7. The sequenced sample was peripheral blood. This sequence was found in a woman in her sixties or seventies with COVID-19, enrolled during active disease. The gene calls are TRBV6-6 and TRBJ1-2, with 7 bases matching TRBD1. The CDR3 loop is CASSPRGIGYGYTF. CDR3 in DNA: TGTGCCAGCAGTCCCAGGGGGATTGGCTATGGCTACACCTTC.